This is a list of T cell receptor beta chains from one sample in a study of blood T cell repertoires in COVID-19. The repertoire was sequenced with immunoSEQ multiplex PCR; TCRdb's copy has only in-frame clones and lacks some. The table has about 230,000 clones, roughly 86% seen once. Sequencing was done on a sample of PBMCs or T cells enriched from blood (not recorded which). These receptors originate from a woman aged 25 to 39 with acute COVID-19. Each CDR3 is given with its conserved first and last residue. D genes are given only for firm matches. The listing skips clone size in some rows; elsewhere it reads once, few, many or a size class.

size,length,V,D,J,CDR3,DNA
-,10,TRBV30,-,TRBJ1-1,CAWSGRRAFF,TGTGCCTGGAGTGGTAGGCGGGCTTTCTTT
-,16,TRBV9,-,TRBJ1-5,CASSVGWGGGNQPQHF,TGTGCCAGCAGCGTAGGTTGGGGAGGGGGCAATCAGCCCCAGCATTTT
-,15,TRBV18,-,TRBJ2-3,CASSPQRDSTDTQYF,TGTGCCAGCTCACCTCAGAGGGATTCCACAGATACGCAGTATTTT
-,12,TRBV28,-,TRBJ1-5,CASGTENQPQHF,TGTGCCAGCGGGACTGAAAATCAGCCCCAGCATTTT
-,16,TRBV7-2,-,TRBJ1-5,CASSPEGEGGNQPQHF,TGTGCCAGCAGCCCCGAGGGGGAAGGCGGCAATCAGCCCCAGCATTTT
many,15,TRBV5-1,-,TRBJ2-2,CASSPLRGNTGELFF,TGCGCCAGCAGCCCCTTAAGGGGGAACACCGGGGAGCTGTTTTTT
-,14,TRBV2,TRBD1,TRBJ1-5,CASRGQGWGQPQHF,TGTGCCAGCAGAGGACAGGGTTGGGGCCAGCCCCAGCATTTT
-,16,TRBV7-8,TRBD1,TRBJ1-3,CASSLRPRTGGNTIYF,TGTGCCAGCAGCTTACGTCCCAGGACAGGGGGAAACACCATATATTTT
once,13,TRBV12-3/TRBV12-4,-,TRBJ2-7,CASSQSRVNEQYF,TGTGCCAGCAGCCAATCGCGGGTTAACGAGCAGTACTTC
few,17,TRBV7-6,TRBD1,TRBJ2-7,CASSPESGTASSYEQYF,TGTGCCAGCAGCCCGGAATCCGGGACAGCTAGCTCCTACGAGCAGTACTTC
-,16,TRBV11-2,-,TRBJ2-7,CASSLAAGMGSYEQYF,TGTGCCAGCAGCTTAGCGGCAGGGATGGGCTCCTACGAGCAGTACTTC
once,15,TRBV19,TRBD1,TRBJ2-7,CASSQGAASSYEQYF,TGTGCCAGTAGTCAGGGGGCGGCTAGCTCCTACGAGCAGTACTTC
once,17,TRBV13,TRBD1,TRBJ2-5,CASSFTNWDSNQETQYF,TGTGCCAGCAGCTTCACTAACTGGGACAGCAACCAAGAGACCCAGTACTTC
-,14,TRBV19,-,TRBJ1-1,CASSDTGKGTEAFF,TGTGCCAGTAGTGATACAGGGAAGGGCACTGAAGCTTTCTTT
-,13,TRBV29-1,TRBD1,TRBJ1-4,CSARQGANEKLFF,TGCAGCGCCCGACAGGGGGCAAATGAAAAACTGTTTTTT
-,14,TRBV19,TRBD2,TRBJ2-7,CASSISGGAYEQYF,TGTGCCAGTAGTATTTCCGGGGGGGCTTACGAGCAGTACTTC
-,13,TRBV29-1,TRBD1,TRBJ2-7,CSILTGGSYEQYF,TGCAGCATACTGACAGGGGGCTCCTACGAGCAGTACTTC
once,13,TRBV10-3,-,TRBJ2-7,CAISEPGDYEQYF,TGTGCCATCAGTGAGCCAGGGGATTACGAGCAGTACTTC
-,13,TRBV6-5,-,TRBJ1-6,CASVGQGSSPLHF,TGTGCCAGCGTAGGGCAGGGGAGTTCACCCCTCCACTTT
-,17,TRBV3-1/TRBV3-2,TRBD1,TRBJ1-2,CASSQDVVTGAIGGYTF,TGTGCCAGCAGCCAAGATGTAGTAACAGGGGCAATTGGTGGCTACACCTTC
-,18,TRBV11-2,-,TRBJ2-3,CASSLFDGPPGVGDTQYF,TGTGCCAGCAGCTTATTCGACGGGCCCCCGGGAGTAGGCGATACGCAGTATTTT
few,17,TRBV5-1,-,TRBJ1-1,CASSLVGDWKLWTEAFF,TGCGCCAGCAGCTTGGTTGGGGACTGGAAGCTGTGGACTGAAGCTTTCTTT
-,15,TRBV19,TRBD2,TRBJ2-7,CASSRGTSGTYEQYF,TGTGCCAGTAGTAGGGGGACTAGCGGCACCTACGAGCAGTACTTC
-,14,TRBV29-1,-,TRBJ2-3,CSVEWLSEADTQYF,TGCAGCGTTGAATGGCTGTCGGAGGCAGATACGCAGTATTTT
-,16,TRBV4-1,-,TRBJ1-4,CASSHLPGAHREKLFF,TGCGCCAGCAGCCACCTGCCAGGGGCGCATCGAGAAAAACTGTTTTTT
-,15,TRBV3-1/TRBV3-2,-,TRBJ1-5,CASSQEDSPNQPQHF,TGTGCCAGCAGCCAAGAAGACAGTCCCAATCAGCCCCAGCATTTT
-,15,TRBV27,-,TRBJ1-5,CASSTGTIRNQPQHF,TGTGCCAGCAGCACGGGGACTATAAGAAATCAGCCCCAGCATTTT
-,14,TRBV14,-,TRBJ1-6,CASSQVLTSAPLHF,TGTGCCAGCAGCCAAGTTTTAACTTCTGCACCCCTCCACTTT
-,14,TRBV7-9,TRBD1,TRBJ2-5,CASSSAGGQETQYF,TGTGCCAGCAGCTCTGCAGGGGGCCAAGAGACCCAGTACTTC
-,14,TRBV5-1,-,TRBJ1-5,CASSLGQLNQPQHF,TGCGCCAGCAGCTTGGGACAGTTAAATCAGCCCCAGCATTTT
once,15,TRBV6-5,-,TRBJ1-3,CASSYSGGAGNTIYF,TGTGCCAGCAGTTACTCTGGGGGGGCTGGAAACACCATATATTTT
-,13,TRBV5-6,TRBD1,TRBJ1-2,CASSPDRNYGYTF,TGTGCCAGCAGCCCGGACAGGAACTATGGCTACACCTTC
few,18,TRBV10-1,TRBD1,TRBJ1-5,CASSEQLRQGDSNQPQHF,TGCGCCAGCAGTGAGCAATTACGACAGGGGGATAGCAATCAGCCCCAGCATTTT
-,13,TRBV19,-,TRBJ1-2,CASSPQGYYGYTF,TGTGCCAGTAGTCCCCAGGGATACTATGGCTACACCTTC
-,14,TRBV19,-,TRBJ1-2,CASSIRGAGYGYTF,TGTGCCAGTAGTATACGGGGTGCAGGCTATGGCTACACCTTC
-,17,TRBV3-1/TRBV3-2,TRBD2,TRBJ2-3,CASSQDLLRGGLGTQYF,TGTGCCAGCAGCCAAGACCTCTTGCGGGGGGGCCTGGGTACGCAGTATTTT
once,12,TRBV5-6,-,TRBJ1-2,CASSLRESGYTF,TGTGCCAGCAGCTTACGGGAGAGTGGCTACACCTTC